The 7 T cell receptor beta chains below come from one sample, sequenced in a study of blood T cells in healthy people across ages. It was with a sample-barcoded 5' primer and a J-beta primer mix that a second PCR of about 6 to 11 cycles was run. In TCRdb, the 5' RACE reads were re-called with MiXCR into one record per CDR3 protein. The table lists about a million distinct CDR3 sequences, around two fifths of them singletons, with around 13% in the top ten. Sequenced input: blood. Receptor source: a young man in good health.

This clonotype was seen many times. The chain carries TRBV20-1 and TRBJ2-5; no reliable D call. V was cut by 1 base and J by 12 bases, with 12 bases left in between. Germline V gives CDR1 DFQATT, CDR2 SNEGSKA (reference sequence). The CDR3 runs 11 residues. CDR3 region: CSARAATREYF. Written as DNA, the CDR3 is TGCAGTGCTAGAGCGGCTACCCGGGAGTACTTC.

This clonotype was detected only a few times. The chain combines TRBV9 with TRBJ2-5; 8 bases map to TRBD2. Matching the DNA end better, TRBJ2-7 makes the J call doubtful. The CDR3 sequence is 14 residues long. Germline CDR1 reads SGDLS; CDR2 reads YYNGEE. DNA for the CDR3: TGTGCCAGCAGCGTAGTCGGGGGGGTACACGAGCAGTACTTC. Its translation: CASSVVGGVHEQYF.

This chain uses TRBV20-1 with TRBJ2-7; 11 nucleotides agree with TRBD1. The J call may be incorrect, as the DNA end agrees better with TRBJ2-5. This CDR3 is 14 amino acids long. Germline V CDR1 and CDR2: DFQATT, SNEGSKA (reference sequence). CDR3 amino acids: CSARGQGDEETQYF. DNA of the CDR3: TGCAGTGCTAGGGGACAGGGGGATGAAGAGACCCAGTACTTC.

This clonotype turned up a few times. This chain joins TRBV20-1 and TRBJ1-1; D perhaps matches TRBD1 (5 bases). CDR3 length equals 14 residues. Deletions cut 1 base from V and 4 bases from J, with 13 bases between. Germline assignment: CDR1 DFQATT and CDR2 SNEGSKA (reference sequence). The CDR3 sequence: CSARVPRGGTEAFF. The CDR3 DNA sequence: TGCAGTGCTAGAGTCCCGAGGGGTGGCACTGAAGCTTTCTTT.

This clonotype turned up a few times. The J gene is TRBJ2-3, the V gene TRBV20-1, with 8 bases identical to TRBD2. CDR1 is DFQATT, CDR2 SNEGSKA, per germline (reference sequence). The CDR3 runs to 16 residues. With V trimmed by 3 bases and J by 3 bases, 11 bases remained unmatched. CDR3 DNA: TGCAGTGCTAGGCCTTACCTAGCGGGCGATACAGATACGCAGTATTTT. Protein: CSARPYLAGDTDTQYF.

This clonotype was detected a few times. V is TRBV25-1 and J is TRBJ1-2, with TRBD1 matching 7 bases. Germline-derived CDR1 and CDR2 are MGHDK and SYGVNS. The CDR3 consists of 14 residues. V lost 3 bases and J lost 5; bases outside the gene matches: 6. The CDR3 region has the DNA TGTGCCAGCAGTGATACAGGGGTGTGGTATGGCTACACCTTC. Encoded protein: CASSDTGVWYGYTF.

This chain uses TRBV10-3 with TRBJ1-1; 7 nucleotides match TRBD1. The CDR3 is 18 amino acids. Trimming removed 4 bases from V and 1 base from J; junction bases left unmatched: 15. The germline V gene has CDR1 ENHRY and CDR2 SYGVKD. CDR3: CAISGYQDRFLGNTEAFF. The CDR3 bases are TGTGCCATCAGTGGGTACCAGGACAGGTTTTTAGGGAACACTGAAGCTTTCTTT.